These T cell receptor beta chains were read from a single sample in a study of chemoradiotherapy in HPV16-positive cancers. TCRdb's copy holds only in-frame clones and misses some; the assay was immunoSEQ multiplex PCR. The sample lists 2,500 to 4,000 clones, about 93% occurring once. Sequenced material: tumor tissue, taken from a patient who underwent chemoradiotherapy. The receptors stem from a human donor with HPV-associated anogenital cancer. Each CDR3 is given without its conserved first and last residue.

j_call	v_call	cdr3_length	cdr3_aa
TRBJ1-2	TRBV6-1	16	ASREQGMLPNPRYGYT
TRBJ2-4	TRBV7-9	11	ASSLNPPDIQY
TRBJ2-5	TRBV11-2	15	ASSVGTSGGRGETQY
TRBJ2-2	TRBV6-1	13	ASSAEQGRNGELF
TRBJ2-2	TRBV7-2	15	ASSPPGLASRAGELF
TRBJ2-3	TRBV9	15	ASSVDPSGSSTDTQY
TRBJ2-1	TRBV12-2	13	ASRFPKRGGNEQF
TRBJ1-4	TRBV7-7	11	ASSARQGEKLF
TRBJ2-3	TRBV7-3	11	ASSLNMRDTQY
TRBJ2-7	TRBV7-2	13	ASSLGQGANYEQY
TRBJ2-7	TRBV14	14	ASSQVGPFGWYEQY
TRBJ2-7	TRBV12-5	10	ASGLSGDEQY
TRBJ1-2	TRBV9	11	ASSVDFNYGYT
TRBJ1-3	TRBV7-2	13	ASSLGGSSGNTIY
TRBJ2-5	TRBV7-2	12	ASSVRASMETQY
TRBJ2-2	TRBV9	15	ASSPRQVGQSTGELF
TRBJ1-5	TRBV6-1	12	ASSGGQGGQPQH
TRBJ1-2	TRBV5-6	12	ASSLVRGPRGYT
TRBJ1-2	TRBV6-5	13	ASSSGRQSYYGYT
TRBJ1-4	TRBV5-1	13	ASSGTGQGDEKLF
TRBJ2-5	TRBV7-3	15	ASSLYVGQGGSETQY
TRBJ1-1	TRBV19	15	ASSWRDVGSRFTEAF
TRBJ2-2	TRBV4-2	10	ASSQSSGELF
TRBJ2-7	TRBV7-2	12	ASSLEDSSYEQY
TRBJ1-6	TRBV7-9	14	ASSLTAGLDNSPLH
TRBJ1-1	TRBV5-6	12	ASSPTGYGTEAF
TRBJ1-2	TRBV5-6	11	ASSTGTAAGYT
TRBJ2-2	TRBV5-1	12	ASSWTVNTGELF
TRBJ2-7	TRBV5-5	14	ASSSLLAEVSYEQY
TRBJ1-1	TRBV14	12	ASSPQGGNTEAF
TRBJ1-2	TRBV4-2	14	ASSQDPRTGGYGYT
TRBJ2-7	TRBV5-1	9	ASSLEAEQY
TRBJ1-5	TRBV7-6	15	ASSLGGGAYRNQPQH
TRBJ1-6	TRBV2	13	ASSSRDRGHSPLH
TRBJ1-1	TRBV6-5	12	ASNRGTGPAEAF
TRBJ1-1	TRBV19	12	ASSIGGTPTEAF
TRBJ1-3	TRBV9	12	ASSVAQGGNTIY
TRBJ1-1	TRBV10-3	11	AISARWDTEAF
TRBJ2-7	TRBV18	11	ASSPGTAYEQY
TRBJ2-1	TRBV28	12	ATMGGGGYNEQF
TRBJ1-1	TRBV5-1	13	ASSSGQGRETEAF
TRBJ1-2	TRBV5-6	11	ASSLIRAYGYT
TRBJ1-6	TRBV7-9	13	ASSLGAGSNSPLH
TRBJ1-1	TRBV2	13	ASSRETGSGTEAF
TRBJ2-3	TRBV5-1	13	ASSLSGTRANTQY
TRBJ1-2	TRBV7-3	11	ASSSPGGYGYT
TRBJ1-5	TRBV29-1	13	SVQTGTGSNQPQH
TRBJ2-1	TRBV14	9	ASSPGGAQF
TRBJ2-5	TRBV11-2	13	ASSLPVGVRSTQY
TRBJ2-4	TRBV15	21	ATSSWTSSTVVGTSSTKNIQY
TRBJ1-1	TRBV7-6	13	ASSLAPGGNTEAF
TRBJ1-3	TRBV16	14	ASSQSRLGSGNTIY